Below, 6 T cell receptor beta chains from the same sample are listed, as sequenced in a study of shared clonotypes between healthy human individuals. TCRdb keeps only in-frame clones here, not all; method: immunoSEQ multiplex PCR. The sample includes 600,000 to 800,000 clones, 72% of them seen just once. The sample was memory CD4+ T cells sorted from blood. Subset specified: CD45RA-negative fraction. The source is a woman in her 30s in good health.

This sequence joins TRBV19 and TRBJ1-5; no clear D gene. This CDR3 spans 13 amino acids. CDR1 and CDR2 (germline): LNHDA, SQIVND (reference sequence). Trimming removed 6 bases from V and 4 bases from J, with 10 bases in between. The chain's CDR3 is CASRLSGNQPQHF. The CDR3 nucleotides are TGTGCCAGTAGACTATCGGGGAATCAGCCCCAGCATTTT.

The chain has TRBV29-1 and TRBJ1-2; TRBD1 matches at 8 bases. With V trimmed by 8 bases and J by 8 bases, 4 bases remained unmatched. The V gene's germline CDR1 is SQVTM and CDR2 ANQGSEA. CDR3 length: 10 amino acids. The CDR3 loop reads CSTGQGGYTF. Written as DNA, the CDR3 is TGCAGCACTGGACAGGGCGGCTACACCTTC. Full variable domain (rest looked up from reference TRBV29-1 and TRBJ1-2): SAVISQKPSRDICQRGTSLTIQCQVDSQVTMMFWYRQQPGQSLTLIATANQGSEATYESGFVIDKFPISRPNLTFSTLTVSNMSPEDSSIYLCSTGQGGYTFGSGTRLTVV.

The gene calls are TRBV11-1 and TRBJ2-4; TRBD2 is a possible D gene (5 bases). V lost 5 bases to trimming and J lost 0 bases, with 14 bases between them. CDR3 length equals 16 residues. The V gene's germline CDR1 is SGHAT and CDR2 FQDESV (reference sequence). Here the CDR3 DNA reads TGTGCCAGCAGCCCCCGACTAAGCCTAGCCAAAAACATTCAGTACTTC. This translates into CASSPRLSLAKNIQYF.

This chain connects TRBV5-1 to TRBJ1-1, with D maybe TRBD1 (5 bases). Germline loops: CDR1 SGHRS, CDR2 YFSETQ. V was pared by 0 bases and J by 5 bases, with 17 bases between. The CDR3 runs 16 residues. CDR3 coding DNA: TGCGCCAGCAGCTTGGTTTCACAAGGGGCGGGGACTGAAGCTTTCTTT. Its translation: CASSLVSQGAGTEAFF.

The rearrangement links TRBV5-1 to TRBJ2-5; weak D call: TRBD1 (6 bases). The CDR3 has 15 residues. The V gene's germline CDR1 is SGHRS and CDR2 YFSETQ. V gave up 3 bases and J gave up 0 bases, with 12 bases separating them. CDR3 nucleotides: TGCGCCAGCAGCTCCCAGGGACAAAACCAAGAGACCCAGTACTTC. It specifies CASSSQGQNQETQYF.

The rearrangement links TRBV5-6 to TRBJ1-4, with D uncertain. CDR1 is SGHDT and CDR2 is YYEEEE in the germline V gene. The CDR3 extends over 15 amino acids. Trimming took off 0 bases at V and 2 bases at J, with 8 bases between the two ends. CDR3 sequence (DNA): TGTGCCAGCAGCTTGGGATCCGTGACTAATGAAAAACTGTTTTTT. Amino acids: CASSLGSVTNEKLFF.